Below are 25 T cell receptor beta chains sequenced from a single sample in a study of control samples from healthy donors and cancer patients. Using immunoSEQ multiplex PCR, the repertoire was profiled, and TCRdb retains in-frame clones only, with some absent. There are 50,000 to 55,000 clones in the sample; roughly 96% occur only once, and 2.4% lies in the top ten. The material sequenced was blood. Receptor source: a man aged 25 to 40 in good health.

This clone was seen once. V and J are TRBV19 and TRBJ2-2, with D unclear. V was pared by 6 bases and J by 5 bases, with 13 bases between. Germline V gives CDR1 LNHDA, CDR2 SQIVND (reference sequence). The CDR3 extends over 14 amino acids. CDR3 sequence reads: CASSFGVATGELFF. The DNA of the CDR3 is TGTGCCAGTAGCTTCGGTGTGGCGACCGGGGAGCTGTTTTTT.

This sequence joins TRBV6-5 and TRBJ2-7; a weak D match, TRBD2 (6 bases). Germline CDR1 and CDR2: MNHEY and SVGAGI. V lost 0 bases and J lost 4, with 16 bases in between. This CDR3 comprises 16 residues. The DNA for the CDR3 is TGTGCCAGCAGTTACTCGGGGGGTGAGGTCGTTTACGAGCAGTACTTC. Protein: CASSYSGGEVVYEQYF.

J is TRBJ2-2 and V is TRBV4-3; the match to TRBD2 covers 10 bases. The CDR3 consists of 18 residues. J lost 1 base, V lost 0 bases, and 5 bases had no gene match. The germline V gene encodes CDR1 LGHNA and CDR2 YSLEER. CDR3 in amino acids: CASSQDLGTSENTGELFF. CDR3 nucleotide sequence: TGCGCCAGCAGCCAAGATTTAGGGACTAGCGAGAACACCGGGGAGCTGTTTTTT.

The gene calls are TRBV7-9 and TRBJ2-2; 12 nucleotides line up with TRBD2. From germline, CDR1 is SEHNR and CDR2 FQNEAQ (reference sequence). The CDR3 is 15 residues long. V was clipped by 6 bases and J by 10 bases; unmatched bases: 9. For the CDR3, the DNA is TGTGCCAGCAGATCCACTAGCGGGAGGCCCGTGGAGCTGTTTTTT. Protein: CASRSTSGRPVELFF.

This rearrangement joins TRBV19 to TRBJ2-1; 14 bases agree with TRBD2. V shed 9 bases and J 2 bases; nucleotides not matched to a gene: 3. The CDR3 contains 15 residues. From germline, CDR1 is LNHDA and CDR2 SQIVND (reference sequence). The CDR3 loop reads CASSGLAGAYNEQFF. DNA of the CDR3: TGTGCCAGCTCGGGACTAGCGGGAGCCTACAATGAGCAGTTCTTC.

This clone was counted once. This sequence joins TRBV6-5 and TRBJ1-4; 7 bases match TRBD1. Losses at the gene ends were 5 bases for V and 3 bases for J; bases not matched to a gene: 3. The length of the CDR3 is 14 residues. CDR1 MNHEY and CDR2 SVGAGI come from the germline V gene. The CDR3 bases are TGTGCCAGCAGTAAGACAGGGCCTAATGAAAAACTGTTTTTT. It codes for CASSKTGPNEKLFF.

The chain uses TRBV27 and TRBJ2-7; 8 bases match TRBD2. V shed 5 bases and J 6 bases; nucleotides not matched to a gene: 12. The germline gives CDR1 MNHEY, CDR2 SMNVEV (reference sequence). The CDR3 is 15 residues long. Here the CDR3 reads CASSQIPRTSFEQYF. The CDR3 DNA reads as TGTGCCAGCAGTCAGATTCCCCGGACTAGCTTCGAGCAGTACTTC.

J is TRBJ2-1 and V is TRBV4-2; D gene uncertain. The CDR3 has 12 amino acids. Germline-derived CDR1 and CDR2 are LGHNA and YNFKEQ. Trimming cost V 3 bases and J 5 bases, with 5 bases left between them. CDR3 sequence reads: CASSHENNEQFF. As DNA, the CDR3 is TGTGCCAGCAGCCACGAAAACAATGAGCAGTTCTTC.

This chain links TRBV15 with TRBJ2-7; no clear D. The CDR3 covers 11 residues. Germline assignment: CDR1 LNHNV and CDR2 YYDKDF (reference sequence). Trimming took 4 bases from V and 3 from J, leaving 4 bases between them. The CDR3 loop is CATSNYYEQYF. The CDR3 DNA reads as TGTGCCACCAGCAACTACTACGAGCAGTACTTC. Full variable domain (outside the CDR3, taken from reference TRBV15 and TRBJ2-7): DAMVIQNPRYQVTQFGKPVTLSCSQTLNHNVMYWYQQKSSQAPKLLFHYYDKDFNNEADTPDNFQSRRPNTSFCFLDIRSPGLGDTAMYLCATSNYYEQYFGPGTRLTVT.

The chain joins TRBV11-2 to TRBJ2-5; either TRBD1 or TRBD2 may supply D (5 bases each). Germline V gives CDR1 SGHAT, CDR2 FQNNGV. Trimming cost V 1 base and J 9 bases, with 27 bases left between them. This CDR3 region has 18 residues. The CDR3 DNA sequence: TGTGCCAGCAGCTTAGTTCCCGGCCCCGCCGGGGCCCGAGGGGCCCAGTACTTC. This encodes CASSLVPGPAGARGAQYF.

V is TRBV2 and J is TRBJ2-7, with D perhaps assigned TRBD1 or TRBD2 (5 bases each). V lost 5 bases and J 0 bases, leaving 17 bases between the germline ends. Germline CDR1 and CDR2: SNHLY and FYNNEI. The CDR3 runs 16 residues. The CDR3 protein is CASSYYGTAYSYEQYF. The CDR3 nucleotides are TGTGCCAGCAGTTACTACGGGACGGCATACTCCTACGAGCAGTACTTC.

As for this clone: The sample holds other DNA sequences that translate to the same CDR3. This chain links TRBV9 with TRBJ2-3; 8 bases align to TRBD2. V was clipped by 10 bases and J by 4 bases; unmatched bases: 23. CDR3 size: 18 residues. Per germline, CDR1 SGDLS and CDR2 YYNGEE. The CDR3 is CAPSARGGTRYVPDTQYF. CDR3 sequence (DNA): TGTGCCCCCAGCGCCCGGGGGGGGACTAGATATGTTCCAGATACGCAGTATTTT. Combining the CDR3 with reference TRBV9 and TRBJ2-3 gives the whole variable domain DSGVTQTPKHLITATGQRVTLRCSPRSGDLSVYWYQQSLDQGLQFLIQYYNGEERAKGNILERFSAQQFPDLHSELNLSSLELGDSALYFCAPSARGGTRYVPDTQYFGPGTRLTVL.

V and J are TRBV20-1 and TRBJ2-3; tentatively, D is TRBD1 or TRBD2 (5 bases each). Trimming cost V 3 bases and J 2 bases, with 12 bases left between them. CDR3 length: 14 amino acids. Germline CDR1 and CDR2: DFQATT and SNEGSKA (reference sequence). The CDR3 sequence: CSASGDRLTDTQYF. The CDR3 nucleotides are TGCAGTGCTAGTGGGGACCGCCTCACAGATACGCAGTATTTT.

The V call is TRBV5-6, the J call TRBJ2-7; tentatively, D is TRBD2 (5 bases). The CDR3 has 15 residues. Germline V lookup: CDR1 SGHDT, CDR2 YYEEEE. V lost 3 bases and J 7 bases, leaving 20 bases between the germline ends. Here the CDR3 DNA reads TGTGCCAGCAGCTCCCCCAAAGGACTTGTTGTTGAGCAGTACTTC. Translating it yields CASSSPKGLVVEQYF.

The chain employs TRBV2 and TRBJ2-2, with 10 bases matching TRBD1. The CDR3 spans 15 residues. V lost 4 bases and J lost 3; bases outside the gene matches: 2. Germline lookup yields CDR1 SNHLY and CDR2 FYNNEI. This chain's CDR3 is CASSGDRGHTGELFF. In nucleotides, the CDR3 is TGTGCCAGCAGTGGAGACAGGGGGCACACCGGGGAGCTGTTTTTT. The full variable domain, with the rest looked up from reference TRBV2 and TRBJ2-2, is EPEVTQTPSHQVTQMGQEVILRCVPISNHLYFYWYRQILGQKVEFLVSFYNNEISEKSEIFDDQFSVERPDGSNFTLKIRSTKLEDSAMYFCASSGDRGHTGELFFGEGSRLTVL.

The CDR3 sequence: CASRITGSMSGELFF. The CDR3 region has the DNA TGTGCCAGTAGGATAACAGGGTCGATGTCCGGGGAGCTGTTTTTT. V and J are TRBV19 and TRBJ2-2, with D maybe TRBD1 (6 bases). The CDR3 has 15 amino acids. CDR1 is LNHDA, CDR2 SQIVND, per germline (reference sequence). The V end was cut by 6 bases, the J end by 6 bases, with 17 bases between.

The gene calls are TRBV29-1 and TRBJ2-7; D unclear. V lost 4 bases and J lost 2, with 9 bases in between. Germline CDR1 SQVTM, CDR2 ANQGSEA. The CDR3 is 12 residues long. CDR3 sequence (DNA): TGCAGCGTTGGGGCAGAAGCCTACGAGCAGTACTTC. Translation gives CSVGAEAYEQYF.

The V call is TRBV18, the J call TRBJ2-3; 7 bases map to TRBD1. The CDR3 totals 14 residues. J was trimmed by 4 bases and V by 2 bases; bases with no gene match: 3. Germline values: CDR1 KGHSH, CDR2 LQKENI. CDR3 sequence (DNA): TGTGCCAGCTCACCAACAGGGGCCCCAGATACGCAGTATTTT. Its protein product is CASSPTGAPDTQYF.

This chain uses TRBV15 with TRBJ2-5; TRBD1 might be the D (5 bases). Germline V gene sequence: CDR1 LNHNV, CDR2 YYDKDF (reference sequence). Trimming left V 0 bases short and J 1 base short, with 9 bases between. The CDR3 is 15 residues long. CDR3 loop: CATSRDPGPQETQYF. The CDR3 bases are TGTGCCACCAGCAGAGATCCAGGGCCCCAAGAGACCCAGTACTTC.

This rearrangement joins TRBV24-1 to TRBJ1-2; 7 bases line up with TRBD1. The CDR3 runs to 15 residues. Germline assignment: CDR1 KGHDR and CDR2 SFDVKD. V shed 2 bases and J 4 bases; nucleotides not matched to a gene: 6. The CDR3 loop is CATSDSGTATYGYTF. The CDR3 DNA follows: TGTGCCACCAGTGATTCCGGGACAGCAACCTATGGCTACACCTTC.

The V and J genes are TRBV4-3 and TRBJ2-1; D gene ambiguous. Trimming stripped 1 base from V and 0 bases from J, with 13 bases between. This CDR3 is 17 amino acids long. Germline CDR1 reads LGHNA; CDR2 reads YSLEER. The CDR3 DNA follows: TGCGCCAGCAGCCAAGTTACGCATCTCACCTCCTACAATGAGCAGTTCTTC. This encodes CASSQVTHLTSYNEQFF.

This chain's CDR3 is CASRPAGTSYNEQFF. The DNA of the CDR3 is TGTGCCAGCAGACCAGCGGGAACCTCCTACAATGAGCAGTTCTTC. The V and J genes are TRBV7-2 and TRBJ2-1, with TRBD2 matching 7 bases. The germline V gene encodes CDR1 SGHTA and CDR2 FQGNSA. This CDR3 comprises 15 residues. V was clipped by 6 bases and J by 0 bases; unmatched bases: 5.

CDR3 loop: CASSLDSWGGGTDTQYF. CDR3 DNA sequence: TGTGCCAGCAGCTTAGATAGTTGGGGCGGGGGCACAGATACGCAGTATTTT. V and J are TRBV11-2 and TRBJ2-3, with TRBD2 as a possible D gene (6 bases). The CDR3 has 17 amino acids. From germline, CDR1 is SGHAT and CDR2 FQNNGV. Between the trimmed V and J ends, which lost 0 bases and 1 base, there was a span of 14 bases.

As to this clone: The sample carries other DNA sequences with the same CDR3. This chain uses TRBV9 with TRBJ1-1; D is possibly TRBD1 (5 bases). Germline V lookup: CDR1 SGDLS, CDR2 YYNGEE. V was clipped by 0 bases and J by 4 bases, with 10 bases between them. The CDR3 spans 14 residues. The CDR3 sequence is CASSVGGRGTEAFF. The CDR3 DNA reads TGTGCCAGCAGCGTAGGGGGAAGGGGCACTGAAGCTTTCTTT. Drawing the rest from reference TRBV9 and TRBJ1-1, the complete variable domain is DSGVTQTPKHLITATGQRVTLRCSPRSGDLSVYWYQQSLDQGLQFLIQYYNGEERAKGNILERFSAQQFPDLHSELNLSSLELGDSALYFCASSVGGRGTEAFFGQGTRLTVV.

The CDR3 nucleotides read TGTGCCAGCAAAGGCCCCCTTGTTAGGCACACCATATATTTT. Encoded protein: CASKGPLVRHTIYF. This rearrangement joins TRBV28 to TRBJ1-3; no reliable D call. This CDR3 is built from 14 residues. Germline assignment: CDR1 MDHEN and CDR2 SYDVKM. Trimming removed 7 bases at V and 8 bases at J, with 18 bases between.